This TCR beta chain was recorded in a study of cytomegalovirus exposure and HLA in healthy donors. Primers for the PCR totalled 60 Vbeta and 13 Jbeta. TCRdb keeps only in-frame clones here, not all; method: immunoSEQ multiplex PCR. The sample records some 180,000 clones, 80% being singletons. Looked up from germline, CDR1 is MNHEY and CDR2 is SMNVEV (reference sequence). This CDR3 is 16 amino acids long. The V and J ends lost 8 bases and 5 bases respectively, with 19 bases between them. This TCR was recovered from a woman aged 30 to 39 in good health and CMV-seronegative. The rearrangement uses TRBV27 and TRBJ1-6; tentatively, D is TRBD1 (6 bases). Input material: PBMCs. The CDR3 here is CASRARQGLDNSPLHF. The CDR3 DNA sequence: TGTGCCAGCCGAGCCCGGCAGGGGCTGGATAATTCACCCCTCCACTTT.